The 32 T cell receptor beta chains listed next were all sequenced from one sample in a study of T cell responses to AZD1222 COVID-19 vaccine (dated by TCRdb to about 2021). What this sample's time point label stands for: baseline before first vaccination. Library prep was done by the immunoSEQ multiplex PCR assay. This immuneACCESS table, as held by TCRdb, lists in-frame sequences with V and J called but not all clones. Of the missing ones, under half trace to an unresolved V gene in checked studies; the others have no known cause. The sample table lists around 180,000 clones, around 88% of them with a count of one. Roughly 0.5% of the sample rests with the top ten. Sequencing used peripheral blood, obtained on day 0 of AZD1222 vaccination. The receptors stem from an adult in good health.

The rearrangement joins TRBV4-3 to TRBJ1-1; unclear D gene. Trimming took off 0 bases at V and 6 bases at J, with 11 bases between the two ends. The CDR3 length is 14 residues. Germline V gene lookup returns CDR1 LGHNA and CDR2 YSLEER. CDR3 DNA sequence: TGCGCCAGCAGCCAAGATGAGTGGAGGCCTGAAGCTTTCTTT. Translating it yields CASSQDEWRPEAFF.

The chain employs TRBV6-5 and TRBJ1-2; 7 nucleotides align to TRBD1. J lost 8 bases, V lost 2 bases, and 5 bases had no gene match. The CDR3 has 13 amino acids. The germline V gene has CDR1 MNHEY and CDR2 SVGAGI. CDR3 sequence reads: CASSYRTGWGYTF. The DNA of the CDR3 is TGTGCCAGCAGTTACCGGACAGGTTGGGGCTACACCTTC.

V is TRBV29-1 and J is TRBJ2-7, with 11 bases fitting TRBD1. Germline values: CDR1 SQVTM, CDR2 ANQGSEA. The junction had 10 bases not matched to a gene; V was cut back by 3 bases and J by 0 bases. The CDR3 is 17 residues long. The DNA of the CDR3 is TGCAGCGTTGAGTGGACAGGGGGCGGTACAAGCTCCTACGAGCAGTACTTC. It is translated as CSVEWTGGGTSSYEQYF.

The rearrangement uses TRBV5-4 and TRBJ2-3; D remains unclear. The CDR3 is 13 amino acids. V was pared by 0 bases and J by 3 bases, with 5 bases between. Germline assignment: CDR1 SGHNT and CDR2 YYREEE (reference sequence). CDR3 DNA sequence: TGTGCCAGCAGCTTGGCCGGTACAGATACGCAGTATTTT. Its protein is CASSLAGTDTQYF. Together with reference TRBV5-4 and TRBJ2-3, the CDR3 gives the full variable domain: ETGVTQSPTHLIKTRGQQVTLRCSSQSGHNTVSWYQQALGQGPQFIFQYYREEENGRGNFPPRFSGLQFPNYSSELNVNALELDDSALYLCASSLAGTDTQYFGPGTRLTVL.

The chain couples TRBV19 to TRBJ1-4; possibly TRBD1 for D (6 bases). V gave up 1 base and J gave up 2 bases, with 8 bases separating them. Germline CDR1 LNHDA, CDR2 SQIVND (reference sequence). CDR3 size: 15 residues. This chain's CDR3 is CASSIVGGTNEKLFF. As DNA, the CDR3 is TGTGCCAGTAGTATAGTGGGGGGCACTAATGAAAAACTGTTTTTT.

The chain is built from TRBV6-1 and TRBJ2-5; 7 nucleotides align to TRBD1. V was clipped by 1 base and J by 4 bases; unmatched bases: 0. The germline gives CDR1 MNHNS, CDR2 SASEGT. This CDR3 spans 13 amino acids. The CDR3 DNA reads as TGTGCCAGCAGTGAAGACAGGGGAGAGACCCAGTACTTC. Translated, it gives CASSEDRGETQYF.

The chain is built from TRBV11-3 and TRBJ1-1; D may be TRBD1 (5 bases). There are 14 residues in the CDR3. Germline lookup yields CDR1 SGHNT and CDR2 YENEEA. V was shortened by 4 bases and J by 4 bases, with 13 bases between the two germline ends. CDR3 sequence reads: CASSSGGEGTEAFF. CDR3 DNA sequence: TGTGCCAGCAGCTCCGGGGGAGAAGGCACTGAAGCTTTCTTT. The full variable domain, in which reference TRBV11-3 and TRBJ1-1 provide the parts outside the CDR3, is EAGVVQSPRYKIIEKKQPVAFWCNPISGHNTLYWYLQNLGQGPELLIRYENEEAVDDSQLPKDRFSAERLKGVDSTLKIQPAELGDSAVYLCASSSGGEGTEAFFGQGTRLTVV.

This chain links TRBV5-6 with TRBJ1-1, with D hard to call. The CDR3 runs to 14 residues. The germline CDR1 and CDR2 sequences are SGHDT and YYEEEE. The germline V and J ends were trimmed by 4 bases and 6 bases, with 16 bases remaining between them. CDR3 amino acids: CASSAHTWSSEAFF. The CDR3 DNA follows: TGTGCCAGCAGCGCCCACACTTGGAGCTCTGAAGCTTTCTTT.

This clone is a singleton in its sample. This CDR3 reads CASSLRNPGMTTEAFF. The CDR3 bases are TGTGCCAGCAGCTTACGAAATCCGGGTATGACCACTGAAGCTTTCTTT. The chain combines TRBV7-2 with TRBJ1-1; D is undetermined. The germline CDR1 and CDR2 sequences are SGHTA and FQGNSA. This CDR3 comprises 16 residues. V lost 2 bases and J lost 4, with 17 bases in between. The full variable domain, in which reference TRBV7-2 and TRBJ1-1 provide the parts outside the CDR3, is GAGVSQSPSNKVTEKGKDVELRCDPISGHTALYWYRQSLGQGLEFLIYFQGNSAPDKSGLPSDRFSAERTGGSVSTLTIQRTQQEDSAVYLCASSLRNPGMTTEAFFGQGTRLTVV.

The chain employs TRBV7-9 and TRBJ2-1; TRBD2 matches at 13 bases. CDR3 length: 15 residues. Trimming removed 5 bases from V and 7 bases from J; junction bases left unmatched: 5. CDR1 is SEHNR, CDR2 FQNEAQ, per germline (reference sequence). The DNA of the CDR3 is TGTGCCAGCAGCCGTACTAGCGGGAGGGTGAATGAGCAGTTCTTC. Translation: CASSRTSGRVNEQFF.

The genes are TRBV2 and TRBJ2-7, with 7 bases fitting TRBD1. CDR3 length: 12 residues. Germline values: CDR1 SNHLY, CDR2 FYNNEI. V gave up 6 bases and J gave up 1 base; unmatched junction bases: 0. The CDR3 region has the DNA TGTGCCAGCAGGGACAGGTCCTACGAGCAGTACTTC. Encoded protein: CASRDRSYEQYF.

This chain links TRBV6-2 or TRBV6-3 with TRBJ2-3; no reliable D call. The CDR3 has 14 amino acids. Between the trimmed V and J ends, which lost 1 base and 5 bases, there was a span of 10 bases. In germline, CDR1 is MNHEY, CDR2 SVGEGT. The CDR3 is CASSYWAVGDTQYF. In nucleotides, the CDR3 is TGTGCCAGCAGTTACTGGGCCGTGGGAGATACGCAGTATTTT.

A word on this clone: The same CDR3 also results from other DNA sequences found in this sample. The rearrangement links TRBV28 to TRBJ2-1; TRBD2 matches at 8 bases. The germline V gene encodes CDR1 MDHEN and CDR2 SYDVKM. The CDR3 is 16 residues long. The junction had 3 bases not matched to a gene; V was cut back by 2 bases and J by 0 bases. CDR3 in amino acids: CASSLGGTSSYNEQFF. In DNA form, the CDR3 reads TGTGCCAGCAGTTTAGGAGGGACTAGCTCCTACAATGAGCAGTTCTTC.

The V and J genes are TRBV28 and TRBJ1-5, with D tentatively TRBD1 (6 bases). The germline CDR1 and CDR2 sequences are MDHEN and SYDVKM. The CDR3 is made up of 17 amino acids. The ends were cut back, 2 bases at V and 6 bases at J, with 20 bases in the middle. Here the CDR3 reads CASSLMGAVDLSQPQHF. For the CDR3, the DNA is TGTGCCAGCAGTTTAATGGGGGCCGTAGATTTAAGTCAGCCCCAGCATTTT.

This chain uses TRBV28 with TRBJ1-6, with a tentative D call TRBD1 (5 bases). CDR3 length: 14 residues. V was trimmed by 1 base and J by 7 bases, leaving 8 bases between them. CDR1 and CDR2 (germline): MDHEN, SYDVKM. The CDR3 nucleotides read TGTGCCAGCAGTTTATTGGGGGAAAATTCACCCCTCCACTTT. Protein product: CASSLLGENSPLHF.

V gene TRBV3-1 (or the pseudogene TRBV3-2) combines with J gene TRBJ2-3; 8 bases fit TRBD2. Trimming took 4 bases from V and 0 from J; bases not matched to a gene: 6. Germline V gives CDR1 LGHDT, CDR2 YNNKEL (reference sequence). The CDR3 is 16 residues long. CDR3 DNA: TGTGCCAGCAGCCCGAGGACTAGCCAGAGCACAGATACGCAGTATTTT. Translating gives CASSPRTSQSTDTQYF.

The chain carries TRBV7-2 and TRBJ2-1, with D tentatively TRBD2 (6 bases). The CDR3 contains 14 residues. Trimming pared 1 base from V and 4 bases from J, leaving 8 bases between. Germline V gene lookup returns CDR1 SGHTA and CDR2 FQGNSA. The CDR3 DNA sequence: TGTGCCAGCAGCTTAGATGCGGGGTACAATGAGCAGTTCTTC. Amino acid sequence: CASSLDAGYNEQFF.

The chain couples TRBV9 to TRBJ2-3; unclear D gene. This CDR3 region has 13 residues. The V end was cut by 2 bases, the J end by 0 bases, with 4 bases between. From germline, CDR1 is SGDLS and CDR2 YYNGEE. Written as DNA, the CDR3 is TGTGCCAGCAGCGTTTCGAGCACAGATACGCAGTATTTT. Translation: CASSVSSTDTQYF.

The genes are TRBV12-5 and TRBJ2-3, with 10 nucleotides matching TRBD2. Trimming cost V 5 bases and J 1 base; bases outside gene matches: 6. CDR3 length: 16 amino acids. Looked up from germline, CDR1 is LGHNT and CDR2 is FRNRAP. CDR3 sequence reads: CASGLGTSVRTDTQYF. In DNA form, the CDR3 reads TGTGCTAGTGGTCTCGGGACTAGCGTACGCACAGATACGCAGTATTTT.

The chain combines TRBV6-5 with TRBJ1-1; D gene unclear. This CDR3 region has 15 residues. Germline-derived CDR1 and CDR2 are MNHEY and SVGAGI. The ends were cut back, 2 bases at V and 0 bases at J, with 10 bases in the middle. The CDR3 sequence is CASSYQGRLNTEAFF. In DNA, the CDR3 is TGTGCCAGCAGTTACCAAGGACGGTTGAACACTGAAGCTTTCTTT.

In DNA, the CDR3 is TGTGCCAGCAGCCTGGTGGAAGGGACTGAAGCTTTCTTT. Translation gives CASSLVEGTEAFF. The V gene is TRBV14, the J gene TRBJ1-1; no clear D gene. The CDR3 spans 13 residues. V dropped 4 bases and J dropped 5 bases, with 11 bases sitting between them. Germline CDR1 is SGHDN and CDR2 is FVKESK.

The chain combines TRBV11-3 with TRBJ2-7, with D uncertain. Germline values: CDR1 SGHNT, CDR2 YENEEA. The CDR3 has 14 residues. With 1 base removed from V and 2 bases from J, the gap between germline ends came to 9 bases. CDR3: CASSLVEKTYEQYF. The DNA of the CDR3 is TGTGCCAGCAGCTTAGTAGAGAAGACCTACGAGCAGTACTTC.

V and J are TRBV7-8 and TRBJ2-6; D not resolved. Germline V gives CDR1 SGHVS, CDR2 FQNEAQ. This CDR3 contains 14 residues. Trimming removed 5 bases from V and 0 bases from J, with 5 bases in between. CDR3: CASSPFSGANVLTF. In DNA, the CDR3 is TGTGCCAGCAGCCCCTTCTCTGGGGCCAACGTCCTGACTTTC. Drawing the rest from reference TRBV7-8 and TRBJ2-6, the complete variable domain is GAGVSQSPRYKVAKRGQDVALRCDPISGHVSLFWYQQALGQGPEFLTYFQNEAQLDKSGLPSDRFFAERPEGSVSTLKIQRTQQEDSAVYLCASSPFSGANVLTFGAGSRLTVL.

This clone was recorded only once. V gene TRBV28 combines with J gene TRBJ1-3; 11 nucleotides align to TRBD1. CDR3 length equals 15 residues. Trimming removed 4 bases from V and 8 bases from J; junction bases left unmatched: 7. Germline assignment: CDR1 MDHEN and CDR2 SYDVKM. CDR3 sequence (DNA): TGTGCCAGCAGTTCCCCGGACAGGGGGCTCTACACCATATATTTT. Amino acids: CASSSPDRGLYTIYF.

V gene TRBV28 combines with J gene TRBJ1-2; the match to TRBD1 covers 10 bases. V lost 7 bases, J lost 5 bases, and 4 bases stayed unmatched. The germline gives CDR1 MDHEN, CDR2 SYDVKM. The CDR3 covers 13 residues. CDR3 in DNA: TGTGCCAGCACCGTGGGACAGGGGTATGGCTACACCTTC. This codes for CASTVGQGYGYTF.

The chain carries TRBV18 and TRBJ2-7, with D perhaps TRBD1 or TRBD2 (6 bases each). Per the germline V gene, CDR1 is KGHSH and CDR2 is LQKENI. The CDR3 has 15 residues. The ends were cut back, 3 bases at V and 3 bases at J, with 15 bases in the middle. CDR3 sequence reads: CASSPKEGGYYEQYF. As DNA, the CDR3 is TGTGCCAGCTCACCGAAGGAGGGGGGCTACTACGAGCAGTACTTC.

The V call is TRBV11-2, the J call TRBJ1-3; D unresolved. Germline V gene data show CDR1 as SGHAT and CDR2 as FQNNGV. V was trimmed by 2 bases and J by 0 bases, leaving 2 bases between them. The CDR3 contains 13 residues. CDR3 in amino acids: CASSLNSGNTIYF. CDR3 in DNA: TGTGCCAGCAGCTTAAACTCTGGAAACACCATATATTTT.

The V gene is TRBV29-1, the J gene TRBJ1-4; D is ambiguous. In germline, CDR1 is SQVTM, CDR2 ANQGSEA. V was trimmed by 3 bases and J by 12 bases, leaving 11 bases between them. The CDR3 has 11 residues. The CDR3 loop reads CSVDLGRELFF. CDR3 in DNA: TGCAGCGTTGATTTAGGCCGGGAACTGTTTTTT.

The CDR3 bases are TGTGCCAGCAGTATACAGGGTGTGGCTCAGCCCCAGCATTTT. Its translation: CASSIQGVAQPQHF. V gene TRBV28 combines with J gene TRBJ1-5; D perhaps matches TRBD1 (6 bases). Per the germline V gene, CDR1 is MDHEN and CDR2 is SYDVKM. V gave up 5 bases and J gave up 6 bases, with 14 bases separating them. CDR3 length equals 14 residues.

The chain recombines TRBV29-1 with TRBJ1-1; D gene ambiguous. The CDR3 contains 11 residues. Germline lookup yields CDR1 SQVTM and CDR2 ANQGSEA. Trimming pared 6 bases from V and 1 base from J, leaving 6 bases between. CDR3: CSVVGNTEAFF. CDR3 in DNA: TGCAGCGTGGTGGGGAACACTGAAGCTTTCTTT. The variable domain in full, with the rest retrieved from reference TRBV29-1 and TRBJ1-1, is SAVISQKPSRDICQRGTSLTIQCQVDSQVTMMFWYRQQPGQSLTLIATANQGSEATYESGFVIDKFPISRPNLTFSTLTVSNMSPEDSSIYLCSVVGNTEAFFGQGTRLTVV.

The chain carries TRBV5-6 and TRBJ2-3; 7 bases agree with TRBD2. This CDR3 contains 18 residues. CDR1 and CDR2 from the germline V gene are SGHDT and YYEEEE. V shed 1 base, J shed 2 bases, and the junction held 13 bases outside the gene matches. The CDR3, as DNA: TGTGCCAGCAGCTTGAGGGCCTCAGTAGCGGGCCACACAGATACGCAGTATTTT. Protein: CASSLRASVAGHTDTQYF.

V and J are TRBV6-2 or TRBV6-3 and TRBJ1-2; 8 bases are a match to TRBD1. V shed 6 bases, J shed 5 bases, and the junction held 14 bases outside the gene matches. The CDR3 covers 16 residues. The germline CDR1 and CDR2 sequences are MNHEY and SVGEGT. The CDR3 region has the DNA TGTGCCAGCAGCCCTGTGGGGACAGGAGGCCGTTATGGCTACACCTTC. Protein sequence: CASSPVGTGGRYGYTF.